One and the same sample provided the 22 T cell receptor beta chains below, sequenced in a study of early T cells in non-severe SARS-CoV-2 infection. Via MiXCR, TCRdb re-called the 5' RACE reads, giving one row per CDR3 protein. Altogether about 48,000 distinct CDR3 sequences are present, over 5% being singletons, with the ten largest covering approximately 6.9%. Sample: whole blood, taken at baseline. Source of these receptors: an adult who was a healthcare worker with PCR-confirmed SARS-CoV-2 infection or an uninfected control (not recorded which).

The genes are TRBV7-2 and TRBJ2-3; D unresolved. Trimming pared 2 bases from V and 3 bases from J, leaving 12 bases between. The CDR3 runs 15 residues. CDR1 is SGHTA, CDR2 FQGNSA, per germline. CDR3 DNA sequence: TGTGCCAGCAGCTTATCCTTGGCCCTGACAGATACGCAGTATTTT. This sequence encodes CASSLSLALTDTQYF. The variable domain in full, with the rest retrieved from reference TRBV7-2 and TRBJ2-3, is GAGVSQSPSNKVTEKGKDVELRCDPISGHTALYWYRQSLGQGLEFLIYFQGNSAPDKSGLPSDRFSAERTGGSVSTLTIQRTQQEDSAVYLCASSLSLALTDTQYFGPGTRLTVL.

This clonotype was found many times. The junction departs from germline at one end; a sequencing error may be responsible. Here the CDR3 DNA reads TGTGCCAGCAGCGTAGCTTCGGACAGTCTCGAGCACATCTTT. This codes for CASSVASDSLEHIF. This chain connects TRBV9 to TRBJ1-1, with D possibly matching TRBD1 (6 bases). CDR1 and CDR2 from the germline V gene are SGDLS and YYNGEE. CDR3 length: 14 amino acids.

At least ten counts were recorded for this clonotype. V gene TRBV10-2 combines with J gene TRBJ2-2; 8 positions agree with TRBD2. From germline, CDR1 is WSHSY and CDR2 SAAADI. V lost 8 bases to trimming and J lost 6 bases; unmatched junction nucleotides: 14. CDR3 length: 16 amino acids. The CDR3: CASRGLAGSGAGELFF. DNA for the CDR3: TGCGCCAGCCGTGGATTAGCGGGATCCGGGGCCGGGGAGCTGTTTTTT.

This clonotype was seen at least ten times. J is TRBJ1-2 and V is TRBV19; the D gene is possibly TRBD1 (5 bases). V lost 2 bases and J lost 4, with 8 bases in between. Germline V lookup: CDR1 LNHDA, CDR2 SQIVND (reference sequence). The CDR3 loop spans 13 amino acids. CDR3 sequence: CASSISGAYGYTF. For the CDR3, the DNA is TGTGCCAGTAGTATATCCGGGGCCTATGGCTACACCTTC.

This clonotype was seen many times. This chain joins TRBV5-6 and TRBJ2-2; D uncertain. With 4 bases removed from V and 4 bases from J, the gap between germline ends came to 14 bases. Per the germline V gene, CDR1 is SGHDT and CDR2 is YYEEEE. CDR3 length equals 15 residues. The CDR3 DNA follows: TGTGCCAGCAGCGGACCGGGTCGTGGCACCGGGGAGCTGTTTTTT. It is translated as CASSGPGRGTGELFF.

Ten or more counts support this clonotype. The chain couples TRBV28 to TRBJ2-7; D unclear. Germline CDR1 and CDR2: MDHEN and SYDVKM. This CDR3 is 13 amino acids long. Trimming took 8 bases from V and 7 from J, leaving 18 bases between them. Here the CDR3 DNA reads TGTGCCAGCTCTAATCCGCCCAAGTTTGAGCAGTACTTC. The encoded protein is CASSNPPKFEQYF.

This clonotype was counted ten times or more. The CDR3 here is CASSSSRTSGTKNIQYF. DNA for the CDR3: TGTGCCAGCAGCTCAAGCCGGACTAGCGGGACCAAAAACATTCAGTACTTC. The chain links TRBV7-9 to TRBJ2-4; 12 bases match TRBD2. From germline, CDR1 is SEHNR and CDR2 FQNEAQ (reference sequence). The CDR3 is made up of 17 amino acids. The V gene end was trimmed by 4 bases and the J gene end by 2 bases; junction bases not matched to a gene: 6.

This clonotype was seen at least ten times. The gene calls are TRBV28 and TRBJ2-1; 9 positions match TRBD2. Trimming removed 4 bases from V and 2 bases from J; junction bases left unmatched: 3. The CDR3 contains 15 residues. CDR1 is MDHEN and CDR2 is SYDVKM in the germline V gene. CDR3: CASSSRGRAYNEQFF. The DNA for the CDR3 is TGTGCCAGCAGTTCTCGCGGGAGGGCCTACAATGAGCAGTTCTTC.

This clonotype was detected ten times or more. V gene TRBV27 combines with J gene TRBJ1-6; TRBD1 might be the D (5 bases). This CDR3 region has 16 residues. V lost 4 bases and J 7 bases, leaving 17 bases between the germline ends. Germline assignment: CDR1 MNHEY and CDR2 SMNVEV (reference sequence). The CDR3 sequence: CASSSAGRMWNSPLHF. Written as DNA, the CDR3 is TGTGCCAGCAGTTCGGCAGGGAGGATGTGGAATTCACCCCTCCACTTT.

This clonotype has more than one count but fewer than ten. The chain uses TRBV28 and TRBJ1-2; 8 bases are a match to TRBD1. The CDR3 extends over 15 amino acids. J lost 0 bases, V lost 4 bases, and 4 bases had no gene match. Germline CDR1 MDHEN, CDR2 SYDVKM. CDR3 in DNA: TGTGCCAGCAGTTCACAGGGGGACTCTAACTATGGCTACACCTTC. This encodes CASSSQGDSNYGYTF.

The CDR3 region has the DNA TGTGCCAGCAGCTCCCTCCGGTTGAGACTAGCGGGCAATGAGCAGTTCTTC. Translated, it gives CASSSLRLRLAGNEQFF. The chain has TRBV7-2 and TRBJ2-1; the match to TRBD2 covers 10 bases. The CDR3 has 17 residues. Trimming at V came to 4 bases and at J to 6 bases, leaving 12 bases not matched to a gene. The germline CDR1 and CDR2 sequences are SGHTA and FQGNSA.

At least ten counts were recorded for this clonotype. The chain is built from TRBV18 and TRBJ1-3; a weak D match, TRBD1 (5 bases). There are 14 residues in the CDR3. CDR1 and CDR2 (germline): KGHSH, LQKENI. V was clipped by 6 bases and J by 0 bases, with 9 bases between them. Here the CDR3 reads CASSGGNSGNTIYF. Written as DNA, the CDR3 is TGTGCCAGCTCGGGGGGAAACTCTGGAAACACCATATATTTT. The full variable domain, its missing parts supplied by reference TRBV18 and TRBJ1-3, is NAGVMQNPRHLVRRRGQEARLRCSPMKGHSHVYWYRQLPEEGLKFMVYLQKENIIDESGMPKERFSAEFPKEGPSILRIQQVVRGDSAAYFCASSGGNSGNTIYFGEGSWLTVV.

About this clonotype itself: Sequence at one end of the junction differs from germline and may be a read error. This chain uses TRBV3-1 with TRBJ1-1; D remains unclear. The CDR3 extends over 12 amino acids. Germline V CDR1 and CDR2: LGHDT, YNNKEL (reference sequence). CDR3 nucleotide sequence: TGTGCCAGCAGCGCACCGATGAGAGGGATGGTCTTT. It codes for CASSAPMRGMVF.

Judged by abundance, this clonotype is medium-sized. The rearrangement joins TRBV6-5 to TRBJ2-5, with 12 bases that match TRBD2. Germline CDR1 reads MNHEY; CDR2 reads SVGAGI. Losses at the gene ends were 7 bases for V and 3 bases for J; bases not matched to a gene: 15. This CDR3 region has 18 residues. Here the CDR3 DNA reads TGTGCCAGCAAGGTTGCAGGGCTAGCGGGAGGGGTTGAAGAGACCCAGTACTTC. Protein sequence: CASKVAGLAGGVEETQYF.

This clonotype was detected a few times. The gene calls are TRBV3-1 and TRBJ2-7; D remains unclear. Germline CDR1 and CDR2: LGHDT and YNNKEL (reference sequence). The CDR3 is 14 residues long. Trimming removed 0 bases at V and 3 bases at J, with 9 bases between. The CDR3 DNA is TGTGCCAGCAGCCAAGATCGGTCGAGCTACGAGCAGTACTTC. Protein: CASSQDRSSYEQYF.

This chain joins TRBV20-1 and TRBJ2-7; TRBD2 aligns across 12 bases. The CDR3 is 13 residues long. Germline assignment: CDR1 DFQATT and CDR2 SNEGSKA (reference sequence). The V and J ends lost 5 bases and 2 bases, in that order; junction bases with no gene match: 1. The CDR3 sequence: CSAWTSGAYEQYF. The CDR3 bases are TGCAGTGCTTGGACTAGCGGGGCCTACGAGCAGTACTTC.

This clonotype was observed at least ten times. This rearrangement joins TRBV7-8 to TRBJ2-7; 10 nucleotides line up with TRBD2. In germline, CDR1 is SGHVS, CDR2 FQNEAQ. V was pared by 1 base and J by 2 bases, with 5 bases of the junction left unmatched. The CDR3 is 16 residues long. The chain's CDR3 is CASSLDRTSGAYEQYF. The CDR3 DNA reads as TGTGCCAGCAGCTTAGACCGGACTAGCGGAGCCTACGAGCAGTACTTC.

This clonotype was counted between two and nine times. The chain employs TRBV18 and TRBJ2-3; tentatively, D is TRBD1 (5 bases). V lost 0 bases to trimming and J lost 0 bases, with 16 bases between them. Germline CDR1 KGHSH, CDR2 LQKENI. This CDR3 comprises 18 residues. The CDR3 here is CASSPPNRKLLSTDTQYF. The DNA of the CDR3 is TGTGCCAGCTCACCACCGAACAGGAAACTCCTTAGCACAGATACGCAGTATTTT. Complete variable domain (other parts from reference TRBV18 and TRBJ2-3): NAGVMQNPRHLVRRRGQEARLRCSPMKGHSHVYWYRQLPEEGLKFMVYLQKENIIDESGMPKERFSAEFPKEGPSILRIQQVVRGDSAAYFCASSPPNRKLLSTDTQYFGPGTRLTVL.

The chain couples TRBV12-3 or TRBV12-4 to TRBJ2-6; D remains ambiguous. The CDR3 is 17 amino acids. V was trimmed by 2 bases and J by 4 bases, leaving 15 bases between them. CDR3 amino acids: CASSLILGARGANVLTF. DNA of the CDR3: TGTGCCAGCAGTTTAATTCTCGGCGCCCGGGGGGCCAACGTCCTGACTTTC.

This clonotype was seen more than once but under ten times. J is TRBJ2-1 and V is TRBV11-3; D possibly corresponds to TRBD1 (5 bases). CDR1 and CDR2 from the germline V gene are SGHNT and YENEEA. The germline V and J ends were trimmed by 0 bases and 12 bases, with 21 bases remaining between them. The length of the CDR3 is 16 residues. The CDR3 nucleotides read TGTGCCAGCAGCTTAGATCTCTCAACAGGCTCGGGTCCGCAGTTCTTC. This sequence encodes CASSLDLSTGSGPQFF.

The V gene is TRBV5-1, the J gene TRBJ1-6, with TRBD1 identical over 9 bases. The length of the CDR3 is 16 residues. Germline loops: CDR1 SGHRS, CDR2 YFSETQ. V shed 4 bases, J shed 7 bases, and the junction held 9 bases outside the gene matches. CDR3 loop: CASSRTTGGENSPLHF. The CDR3 DNA is TGCGCCAGCAGCCGGACCACAGGGGGCGAGAATTCACCCCTCCACTTT.

This clonotype was recorded at least ten times. The chain has TRBV7-2 and TRBJ2-1; the D is unclear. Looked up from germline, CDR1 is SGHTA and CDR2 is FQGNSA. The CDR3 covers 11 residues. V was clipped by 4 bases and J by 8 bases, with 6 bases between them. The CDR3 loop is CASSSLYEQFF. The DNA of the CDR3 is TGTGCCAGCAGCTCGTTGTATGAGCAGTTCTTC.